This T cell receptor beta chain stems from a study of T cell repertoires in cytomegalovirus infection (dated by TCRdb to about 2019). With regard to the full study: Recently identified HLA-C-restricted CMV epitopes, whose presentation resists viral immunomodulation, were targeted by peptide stimulations together with well-studied HLA-B-restricted epitopes. Donor HLA type was relevant to the analysis, because carriage of CMV infection together with the matching HLA type was indicated by public TCR beta signatures.

Sample treatment or condition, as interpreted from the label and publication: in vitro stimulation with specific CMV peptide epitopes to enrich CMV-specific T cells. The full study reports these points: In the ex vivo response, HLA-C-restricted CMV-specific TCR beta clonotypes were dominant, and in two of eight donors the single most frequent clonotype came from this HLA-C-restricted group. In both this cohort and an independent roughly 350-donor cohort, the cumulative frequency of public TCR beta family members distinguished carriers of CMV infection plus the relevant HLA type.

Sequencing used an Illumina HiSeq 1500. TCRdb ran its own pipeline on the public reads, namely fastp trimming at Q25 and MiXCR clone calling, and kept in-frame beta chains. Under each unique CDR3 protein, matching rows form one entry showing the most common genes and DNA. This sample holds around 140,000 distinct CDR3 sequences; more than 30% were observed only once. The ten most abundant clones make up around 50% of the sample. Comments on this clonotype: The antigen this receptor binds is unknown. Per-nucleotide qualities are absent, and no much larger clonotype sits a single base away.

The source is a human donor in good health (CMV status not recorded). Some clones in this sample may be carry-over from other donors' samples. Material: CD8+ T cells from cultured PBMCs, obtained from culture after CMV antigen stimulation.

The CDR3 amino acid sequence is: CASSMASGGEYEQFF. The nucleotides read TGTGCCAGTAGTATGGCTAGCGGGGGGGAATATGAGCAGTTCTTC. Rearrangement joined TRBV19 to TRBJ2-1, with TRBD2 matching 12 junction bases. Trimming accounts for 3 bases at V and 8 bases at J, while the number of junction bases matched to no gene is 5. The germline V gene (reference sequence) gives CDR1 as LNHDA and CDR2 as SQIVND. The CDR3 holds 15 amino acids from the cysteine to the phenylalanine. Here the CDR3 DNA is all that survives: 45 bases in frame from base 1.